The present T cell receptor (beta chain) was sequenced within a study of cytomegalovirus exposure and HLA in healthy donors. V shed 6 bases, J shed 9 bases, and the junction held 8 bases outside the gene matches. This CDR3 is 13 amino acids long. Germline V gene lookup returns CDR1 MNHEY and CDR2 SMNVEV (reference sequence). PCR involved 60 Vbeta and 13 Jbeta primers. The table came from immunoSEQ multiplex PCR; TCRdb's copy has only in-frame clones and leaves some out. Counted here are 60,000 to 90,000 clones, 84% occurring once; the ten biggest clones make up approximately 17%. The chain joins TRBV27 to TRBJ1-2; 9 bases align to TRBD1. This TCR was sampled from a man between 65 and 85 years old in good health and CMV-seropositive. The specimen sequenced was PBMCs. CDR3 nucleotide sequence: TGTGCCAGCAGCATGGGACAGGGTGGCCGCTACACCTTC. Encoded protein: CASSMGQGGRYTF.